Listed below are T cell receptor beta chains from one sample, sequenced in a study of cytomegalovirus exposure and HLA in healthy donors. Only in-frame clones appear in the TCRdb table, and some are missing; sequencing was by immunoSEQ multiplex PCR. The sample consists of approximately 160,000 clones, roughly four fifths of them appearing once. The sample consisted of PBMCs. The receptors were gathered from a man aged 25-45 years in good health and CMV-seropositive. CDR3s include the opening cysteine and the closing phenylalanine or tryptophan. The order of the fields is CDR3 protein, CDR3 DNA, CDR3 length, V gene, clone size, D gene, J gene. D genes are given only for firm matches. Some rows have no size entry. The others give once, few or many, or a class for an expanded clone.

cdr3_aa: CASSSLRGLNTEAFF
cdr3_nt: TGTGCCAGCAGCTCCCTCCGAGGGTTGAACACTGAAGCTTTCTTT
cdr3_length: 15
v_call: TRBV5-6
clone_size: -
d_call: -
j_call: TRBJ1-1

cdr3_aa: CASHMADSYEQYF
cdr3_nt: TGTGCCAGCCACATGGCAGACTCCTACGAGCAGTACTTC
cdr3_length: 13
v_call: TRBV6-1
clone_size: -
d_call: -
j_call: TRBJ2-7

cdr3_aa: CASNVLGANSPLHF
cdr3_nt: TGTGCCAGCAATGTTTTGGGGGCAAATTCACCCCTCCACTTT
cdr3_length: 14
v_call: TRBV27
clone_size: -
d_call: -
j_call: TRBJ1-6

cdr3_aa: CAWRSGAPETQYF
cdr3_nt: TGTGCCTGGAGGAGCGGAGCCCCAGAGACCCAGTACTTC
cdr3_length: 13
v_call: TRBV30
clone_size: few
d_call: -
j_call: TRBJ2-5

cdr3_aa: CASSSPGQLYNEQFF
cdr3_nt: TGCGCCAGCAGCTCACCGGGACAACTATACAATGAGCAGTTCTTC
cdr3_length: 15
v_call: TRBV5-1
clone_size: -
d_call: -
j_call: TRBJ2-1

cdr3_aa: CASSFPGGGTSGSKYEQYF
cdr3_nt: TGTGCCAGCAGCTTCCCCGGGGGGGGGACTAGCGGGAGTAAGTACGAGCAGTACTTC
cdr3_length: 19
v_call: TRBV7-9
clone_size: -
d_call: TRBD2
j_call: TRBJ2-7

cdr3_aa: CASTIWTEYNQPQHF
cdr3_nt: TGTGCCAGCACCATATGGACAGAGTACAATCAGCCCCAGCATTTT
cdr3_length: 15
v_call: TRBV6-4
clone_size: -
d_call: -
j_call: TRBJ1-5

cdr3_aa: CASSFGTGGQPQHF
cdr3_nt: TGTGCCAGCAGCTTCGGGACAGGAGGTCAGCCCCAGCATTTT
cdr3_length: 14
v_call: TRBV7-2
clone_size: -
d_call: TRBD1
j_call: TRBJ1-5

cdr3_aa: CASSFGAGQPQHF
cdr3_nt: TGTGCCAGCAGCTTTGGGGCAGGTCAGCCCCAGCATTTT
cdr3_length: 13
v_call: TRBV5-6
clone_size: -
d_call: -
j_call: TRBJ1-5

cdr3_aa: CASTTRRTLSSSSADTQYF
cdr3_nt: TGTGCCAGCACTACTCGGAGGACACTTTCCTCCTCTAGCGCAGATACGCAGTATTTT
cdr3_length: 19
v_call: TRBV5-8
clone_size: -
d_call: -
j_call: TRBJ2-3

cdr3_aa: CASSGREGGTDTQYF
cdr3_nt: TGTGCCAGCAGCGGGCGCGAAGGAGGCACAGATACGCAGTATTTT
cdr3_length: 15
v_call: TRBV9
clone_size: -
d_call: -
j_call: TRBJ2-3

cdr3_aa: CASSPPISGELFF
cdr3_nt: TGCGCCAGCAGCCCCCCTATCTCCGGGGAGCTGTTTTTT
cdr3_length: 13
v_call: TRBV4-3
clone_size: -
d_call: -
j_call: TRBJ2-2

cdr3_aa: CASGNRASYEQYF
cdr3_nt: TGTGCCAGCGGAAACAGGGCTTCCTACGAGCAGTACTTC
cdr3_length: 13
v_call: TRBV27
clone_size: -
d_call: -
j_call: TRBJ2-7

cdr3_aa: CASSPGGQETQYF
cdr3_nt: TGTGCCAGCAGCCCGGGGGGACAAGAGACCCAGTACTTC
cdr3_length: 13
v_call: TRBV7-9
clone_size: -
d_call: TRBD2
j_call: TRBJ2-5

cdr3_aa: CASQSTGRNTIYF
cdr3_nt: TGTGCCAGCCAGTCGACAGGGAGAAACACCATATATTTT
cdr3_length: 13
v_call: TRBV19
clone_size: -
d_call: TRBD1
j_call: TRBJ1-3

cdr3_aa: CASSFGDKSGETQYF
cdr3_nt: TGCGCCAGCAGCTTCGGGGACAAGAGTGGAGAGACCCAGTACTTC
cdr3_length: 15
v_call: TRBV5-1
clone_size: -
d_call: -
j_call: TRBJ2-5

cdr3_aa: CAWSSGSTGNQPQHF
cdr3_nt: TGTGCCTGGAGTTCGGGAAGCACGGGCAATCAGCCCCAGCATTTT
cdr3_length: 15
v_call: TRBV30
clone_size: -
d_call: -
j_call: TRBJ1-5

cdr3_aa: CAWPPLRGGWGTQYF
cdr3_nt: TGTGCCTGGCCACCGCTTCGGGGGGGCTGGGGGACCCAGTACTTC
cdr3_length: 15
v_call: TRBV30
clone_size: -
d_call: TRBD2
j_call: TRBJ2-5

cdr3_aa: CASSLGLAGTNYEQYF
cdr3_nt: TGTGCCAGCAGCTTGGGCCTAGCGGGGACCAACTACGAGCAGTACTTC
cdr3_length: 16
v_call: TRBV5-4
clone_size: -
d_call: TRBD2
j_call: TRBJ2-7

cdr3_aa: CASMGYRGGYTF
cdr3_nt: TGTGCCAGCATGGGCTATCGTGGCGGCTACACCTTC
cdr3_length: 12
v_call: TRBV27
clone_size: -
d_call: -
j_call: TRBJ1-2

cdr3_aa: CASIDRGLSTEAFF
cdr3_nt: TGTGCCAGTATCGACAGGGGGCTTTCCACTGAAGCTTTCTTT
cdr3_length: 14
v_call: TRBV19
clone_size: -
d_call: TRBD1
j_call: TRBJ1-1

cdr3_aa: CAWSVQGGVSEQYF
cdr3_nt: TGTGCCTGGAGTGTACAAGGGGGTGTTAGCGAGCAGTACTTC
cdr3_length: 14
v_call: TRBV30
clone_size: -
d_call: -
j_call: TRBJ2-7

cdr3_aa: CASSPSGANYEQYF
cdr3_nt: TGTGCCAGCAGCCCATCGGGAGCGAACTACGAGCAGTACTTC
cdr3_length: 14
v_call: TRBV7-6
clone_size: -
d_call: -
j_call: TRBJ2-7

cdr3_aa: CASSFERDSQPQHF
cdr3_nt: TGTGCCAGCAGTTTTGAGAGGGACAGTCAGCCCCAGCATTTT
cdr3_length: 14
v_call: TRBV28
clone_size: -
d_call: TRBD1
j_call: TRBJ1-5

cdr3_aa: CASSIRTGPDTQYF
cdr3_nt: TGTGCCAGCAGCATACGGACAGGGCCAGATACGCAGTATTTT
cdr3_length: 14
v_call: TRBV9
clone_size: -
d_call: TRBD1
j_call: TRBJ2-3

cdr3_aa: CASSFLGVGYGYTF
cdr3_nt: TGTGCCAGCAGCTTTCTAGGGGTGGGCTATGGCTACACTTTC
cdr3_length: 14
v_call: TRBV7-2
clone_size: -
d_call: -
j_call: TRBJ1-2

cdr3_aa: CASTSPQGAKTQYF
cdr3_nt: TGTGCCAGCACTTCTCCACAGGGGGCGAAGACCCAGTACTTC
cdr3_length: 14
v_call: TRBV6-5
clone_size: once
d_call: TRBD1
j_call: TRBJ2-5

cdr3_aa: CASSLEDRVNEQYF
cdr3_nt: TGCGCCAGCAGCTTGGAGGACAGGGTGAACGAGCAGTACTTC
cdr3_length: 14
v_call: TRBV5-1
clone_size: -
d_call: TRBD1
j_call: TRBJ2-7

cdr3_aa: CASSSYRDGETQYF
cdr3_nt: TGTGCCAGCAGCTCATACAGGGACGGGGAGACCCAGTACTTC
cdr3_length: 14
v_call: TRBV7-2
clone_size: -
d_call: -
j_call: TRBJ2-5

cdr3_aa: CTSSQDLHETDRPTYEQYF
cdr3_nt: TGCACCAGCAGCCAAGATCTCCATGAAACGGACAGGCCGACCTACGAGCAGTACTTC
cdr3_length: 19
v_call: TRBV1
clone_size: -
d_call: -
j_call: TRBJ2-7

cdr3_aa: CASNLEQGYTGYTF
cdr3_nt: TGTGCCAGCAATCTAGAACAGGGATACACTGGCTACACCTTC
cdr3_length: 14
v_call: TRBV28
clone_size: -
d_call: -
j_call: TRBJ1-2

cdr3_aa: CATRASFYNEQFF
cdr3_nt: TGTGCCACCCGAGCATCCTTCTACAATGAGCAGTTCTTC
cdr3_length: 13
v_call: TRBV6-5
clone_size: -
d_call: -
j_call: TRBJ2-1

cdr3_aa: CASSLQGGYGYTF
cdr3_nt: TGTGCCAGCAGCCTACAGGGGGGATATGGCTACACCTTC
cdr3_length: 13
v_call: TRBV25-1
clone_size: -
d_call: TRBD1
j_call: TRBJ1-2

cdr3_aa: CASRSMDRDSPLHF
cdr3_nt: TGTGCCAGCAGGTCCATGGACAGGGATTCACCCCTCCACTTT
cdr3_length: 14
v_call: TRBV13
clone_size: -
d_call: TRBD1
j_call: TRBJ1-6

cdr3_aa: CASSLRTEAYEQYF
cdr3_nt: TGCGCCAGCAGCCTAAGGACAGAAGCCTACGAGCAGTACTTC
cdr3_length: 14
v_call: TRBV4-1
clone_size: -
d_call: -
j_call: TRBJ2-7

cdr3_aa: CASSVSGTGHNSPLHF
cdr3_nt: TGTGCCAGCAGTGTCTCCGGGACAGGGCACAATTCACCCCTCCACTTT
cdr3_length: 16
v_call: TRBV28
clone_size: -
d_call: TRBD1
j_call: TRBJ1-6

cdr3_aa: CASSLEQRGQFGYTF
cdr3_nt: TGCGCCAGCAGCTTGGAACAAAGGGGGCAGTTTGGCTACACCTTC
cdr3_length: 15
v_call: TRBV5-1
clone_size: -
d_call: TRBD1
j_call: TRBJ1-2

cdr3_aa: CASSKGMAGLRENIQYF
cdr3_nt: TGTGCCAGCAGCAAAGGAATGGCAGGTCTAAGAGAGAACATTCAGTACTTC
cdr3_length: 17
v_call: TRBV21-1
clone_size: -
d_call: -
j_call: TRBJ2-4

cdr3_aa: CASSPLWANTEAFF
cdr3_nt: TGTGCCAGCAGCCCACTGTGGGCTAACACTGAAGCTTTCTTT
cdr3_length: 14
v_call: TRBV28
clone_size: -
d_call: -
j_call: TRBJ1-1

cdr3_aa: CASRGQGRETQYF
cdr3_nt: TGTGCCAGCAGGGGACAGGGAAGAGAGACCCAGTACTTC
cdr3_length: 13
v_call: TRBV28
clone_size: -
d_call: TRBD1
j_call: TRBJ2-5

cdr3_aa: CASSVENRGNTIYF
cdr3_nt: TGTGCCAGCAGCGTGGAGAACAGGGGGAACACCATATATTTT
cdr3_length: 14
v_call: TRBV9
clone_size: -
d_call: TRBD1
j_call: TRBJ1-3

cdr3_aa: CAWSVQGIEKLFF
cdr3_nt: TGTGCCTGGAGTGTACAGGGTATCGAAAAACTGTTTTTT
cdr3_length: 13
v_call: TRBV30
clone_size: -
d_call: -
j_call: TRBJ1-4

cdr3_aa: CATGNRGSEAFF
cdr3_nt: TGTGCCACCGGGAACAGGGGATCTGAAGCTTTCTTT
cdr3_length: 12
v_call: TRBV6-1
clone_size: -
d_call: TRBD1
j_call: TRBJ1-1

cdr3_aa: CASSQEVGQPQHF
cdr3_nt: TGTGCCAGCAGCCAAGAAGTCGGTCAGCCCCAGCATTTT
cdr3_length: 13
v_call: TRBV4-2
clone_size: -
d_call: -
j_call: TRBJ1-5

cdr3_aa: CASSRPGQTNEKLFF
cdr3_nt: TGTGCCAGCTCACGGCCGGGACAGACTAATGAAAAACTGTTTTTT
cdr3_length: 15
v_call: TRBV18
clone_size: -
d_call: TRBD1
j_call: TRBJ1-4

cdr3_aa: CAISESEAGNTEAFF
cdr3_nt: TGTGCCATCAGTGAGTCGGAGGCTGGGAACACTGAAGCTTTCTTT
cdr3_length: 15
v_call: TRBV10-3
clone_size: -
d_call: -
j_call: TRBJ1-1

cdr3_aa: CASSGGQGAGEQYF
cdr3_nt: TGTGCCAGCAGCGGCGGACAGGGGGCGGGCGAGCAGTACTTC
cdr3_length: 14
v_call: TRBV5-6
clone_size: -
d_call: TRBD1
j_call: TRBJ2-7

cdr3_aa: CASSRDTSYEQYF
cdr3_nt: TGTGCCAGCAGTCGGGACACCTCCTACGAGCAGTACTTC
cdr3_length: 13
v_call: TRBV7-2
clone_size: -
d_call: -
j_call: TRBJ2-7

cdr3_aa: CASSVGTLSGSPLHF
cdr3_nt: TGTGCCAGCAGCGTTGGCACCTTGAGCGGTTCACCCCTCCACTTT
cdr3_length: 15
v_call: TRBV9
clone_size: -
d_call: -
j_call: TRBJ1-6

cdr3_aa: CASSLPVTSGTDTQYF
cdr3_nt: TGTGCCAGCAGCTTACCGGTGACTAGCGGAACAGATACGCAGTATTTT
cdr3_length: 16
v_call: TRBV7-9
clone_size: -
d_call: TRBD2
j_call: TRBJ2-3

cdr3_aa: CASSDRGNQETQYF
cdr3_nt: TGTGCCAGCAGCGACAGGGGCAATCAAGAGACCCAGTACTTC
cdr3_length: 14
v_call: TRBV7-2
clone_size: -
d_call: TRBD1
j_call: TRBJ2-5

cdr3_aa: CSPHEKPGGMFHF
cdr3_nt: TGCAGCCCCCACGAGAAGCCAGGGGGCATGTTCCACTTT
cdr3_length: 13
v_call: TRBV29-1
clone_size: -
d_call: TRBD1
j_call: TRBJ1-6

cdr3_aa: CASSSEKGRWLNNEQFF
cdr3_nt: TGTGCCAGCAGCTCGGAGAAGGGGCGGTGGCTAAACAATGAGCAGTTCTTC
cdr3_length: 17
v_call: TRBV7-9
clone_size: -
d_call: -
j_call: TRBJ2-1

cdr3_aa: CASSYSRADQPQHF
cdr3_nt: TGTGCCAGCAGTTACTCGAGGGCCGATCAGCCCCAGCATTTT
cdr3_length: 14
v_call: TRBV6-6
clone_size: -
d_call: -
j_call: TRBJ1-5

cdr3_aa: CASSPRTGYEKLFF
cdr3_nt: TGTGCCAGCAGCCCGCGGACGGGGTATGAAAAACTGTTTTTT
cdr3_length: 14
v_call: TRBV7-9
clone_size: -
d_call: -
j_call: TRBJ1-4